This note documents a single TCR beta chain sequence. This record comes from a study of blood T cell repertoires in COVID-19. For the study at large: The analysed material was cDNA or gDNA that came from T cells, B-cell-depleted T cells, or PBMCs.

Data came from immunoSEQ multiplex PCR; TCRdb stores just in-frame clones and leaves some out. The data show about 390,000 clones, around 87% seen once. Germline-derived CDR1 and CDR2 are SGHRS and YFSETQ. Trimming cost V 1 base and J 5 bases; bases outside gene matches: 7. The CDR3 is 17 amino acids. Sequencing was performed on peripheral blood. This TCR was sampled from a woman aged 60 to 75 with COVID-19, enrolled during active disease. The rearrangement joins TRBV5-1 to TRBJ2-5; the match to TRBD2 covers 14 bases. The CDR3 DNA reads TGCGCCAGCAGCTTGCGGACTAGCGGGGGGCCGCGGGAGACCCAGTACTTC. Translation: CASSLRTSGGPRETQYF.